This T cell receptor beta chain was captured in a study of regulatory T cells in long-lasting Graves disease. Assembly of TCR beta libraries relied on iRepertoire HTBI primers together with Arm-PCR of CDR3 regions. TCRdb called the multiplex PCR reads again in MiXCR, with one record for every CDR3 protein. The sample consists of roughly 610,000 distinct CDR3 sequences, roughly a sixth of them appearing once. Documented time point: newly diagnosed GD, antithyroid drugs for less than 3 months. PBMCs were the source of the RNA used for TCR sequencing. Graves' disease diagnosis relied on American Thyroid Association guidelines. The data also belong to a second study, concerning T cells in Graves' hyperthyroidism and ophthalmopathy. This second study notes: The HTBI set primed first-round TCR CDR3 RT-PCR.

Sequencing was performed on peripheral blood mononuclear cells (PBMCs), taken at new diagnosis, from a patient treated with antithyroid drugs. The TCR sequence derives from a man younger than 35 with Graves disease.

DNA for the CDR3: TGTGCCAGCATTTCTACAGGGAGAGCGGGTGAAGCTTTCTTT. Translated, it gives CASISTGRAGEAFF. This chain links TRBV2 with TRBJ1-1; D is possibly TRBD1 (6 bases). V was cut by 7 bases and J by 7 bases, with 19 bases left in between. The CDR3 has 14 amino acids. Germline CDR1 is SNHLY and CDR2 is FYNNEI.